These 11 T cell receptor beta chains share one sample of origin, sequenced in a study of radiation and T cells in renal cell carcinoma (TCRdb year 2020). Receptor libraries were prepared by the immunoSEQ multiplex PCR assay. The source is immuneACCESS, and TCRdb retained only in-frame sequences with V and J called. Part of the clones is not carried over; for the studies checked, unresolved V genes explain less than half of this, and the remainder is unexplained. This sample gives some 44,000 clones in total; about 82% of them show up just once. Of the sample, 25% to 30% falls within the top ten clones. This specimen's time point label, interpreted: blood 4 weeks post-SBRT, at nephrectomy. The treatment or condition label for this specimen denotes: 15 Gy SBRT to primary tumor, nephrectomy 4 weeks later. The sample in question was blood, obtained from a patient whose treatment included radiotherapy and nephrectomy. The receptor source for this set is a woman in her seventies with renal cell carcinoma.

V and J are TRBV6-6 and TRBJ2-3; 9 nucleotides agree with TRBD2. There are 15 residues in the CDR3. The germline V gene encodes CDR1 MNHNY and CDR2 SVGAGI (reference sequence). The trim removed 3 bases at V and 0 bases at J, leaving 1 base unmatched. The CDR3 loop is CASSYSGGSTDTQYF. The CDR3, as DNA: TGTGCCAGCAGTTATAGCGGGGGCAGCACAGATACGCAGTATTTT.

The rearrangement links TRBV6-5 to TRBJ2-7; 7 nucleotides match TRBD2. V lost 6 bases and J lost 4; bases outside the gene matches: 6. Per germline, CDR1 MNHEY and CDR2 SVGAGI. The CDR3 is 13 amino acids. In DNA, the CDR3 is TGTGCCAGCAGCGTGGGGGGGGGATACGAGCAGTACTTC. This gives the protein CASSVGGGYEQYF.

The chain carries TRBV5-4 and TRBJ2-2; 12 bases align to TRBD2. The junction had 5 bases not matched to a gene; V was cut back by 1 base and J by 4 bases. Germline lookup yields CDR1 SGHNT and CDR2 YYREEE (reference sequence). This CDR3 is built from 17 residues. The CDR3 spells CASSLRLAGELTGELFF. The CDR3, as DNA: TGTGCCAGCAGCTTGAGACTAGCGGGAGAACTCACCGGGGAGCTGTTTTTT.

J is TRBJ2-7 and V is TRBV7-9, with D tentatively TRBD2 (5 bases). Per germline, CDR1 SEHNR and CDR2 FQNEAQ (reference sequence). V lost 5 bases and J lost 0, with 14 bases in between. The CDR3 is made up of 15 amino acids. This CDR3 reads CASSHVAGDSYEQYF. The CDR3 region has the DNA TGTGCCAGCAGCCACGTCGCGGGTGACTCCTACGAGCAGTACTTC.

The chain combines TRBV5-5 with TRBJ1-2; D is perhaps TRBD1 (5 bases). The V gene's germline CDR1 is SGHKS and CDR2 YYEKEE (reference sequence). The CDR3 length is 15 residues. Trimming cost V 0 bases and J 0 bases, with 9 bases left between them. The CDR3: CASSLEGIANYGYTF. Here the CDR3 DNA reads TGTGCCAGCAGCTTGGAGGGGATAGCTAACTATGGCTACACCTTC.

This clone was found a few times. This chain uses TRBV7-2 with TRBJ2-7, with D uncertain. V was cut by 5 bases and J by 2 bases, with 7 bases left in between. This CDR3 is 12 amino acids long. Per germline, CDR1 SGHTA and CDR2 FQGNSA. CDR3 region: CASSPPAYEQYF. The CDR3 DNA reads TGTGCCAGCAGCCCGCCCGCCTACGAGCAGTACTTC.

The gene calls are TRBV5-5 and TRBJ2-5; 8 bases match TRBD2. CDR1 is SGHKS and CDR2 is YYEKEE in the germline V gene (reference sequence). The trim removed 1 base at V and 0 bases at J, leaving 5 bases unmatched. The CDR3 runs 16 residues. CDR3: CASSLTGGGYQETQYF. The CDR3, as DNA: TGTGCCAGCAGCTTGACGGGCGGGGGGTACCAAGAGACCCAGTACTTC.

This clone appeared a single time. The genes are TRBV5-4 and TRBJ2-3, with 11 bases identical to TRBD2. The CDR3 length is 16 residues. In germline, CDR1 is SGHNT, CDR2 YYREEE (reference sequence). V shed 3 bases and J 3 bases; nucleotides not matched to a gene: 6. CDR3 coding DNA: TGTGCCAGCAGCTCAACCCTAGCGGGGGGAACAGATACGCAGTATTTT. Translation: CASSSTLAGGTDTQYF. The variable domain in full, with the rest retrieved from reference TRBV5-4 and TRBJ2-3, is ETGVTQSPTHLIKTRGQQVTLRCSSQSGHNTVSWYQQALGQGPQFIFQYYREEENGRGNFPPRFSGLQFPNYSSELNVNALELDDSALYLCASSSTLAGGTDTQYFGPGTRLTVL.

The chain couples TRBV10-3 to TRBJ2-3; TRBD2 might be the D (5 bases). Germline V lookup: CDR1 ENHRY, CDR2 SYGVKD. Trimming stripped 2 bases from V and 0 bases from J, with 9 bases between. This CDR3 spans 15 amino acids. The CDR3 spells CAISEEGSSTDTQYF. CDR3 sequence (DNA): TGTGCCATCAGTGAGGAGGGATCTAGCACAGATACGCAGTATTTT.

V and J are TRBV5-5 and TRBJ2-3; 8 positions match TRBD1. Germline loops: CDR1 SGHKS, CDR2 YYEKEE (reference sequence). The V and J ends lost 3 bases and 4 bases, in that order; junction bases with no gene match: 4. This CDR3 spans 14 amino acids. Here the CDR3 DNA reads TGTGCCAGCAGCTCGCAGGGGGCTGCAGATACGCAGTATTTT. This sequence encodes CASSSQGAADTQYF.

J is TRBJ2-5 and V is TRBV7-9, with a tentative D call TRBD2 (6 bases). In germline, CDR1 is SEHNR, CDR2 FQNEAQ (reference sequence). CDR3 size: 17 residues. Trimming cost V 4 bases and J 6 bases, with 24 bases left between them. The CDR3 here is CASSSPWRELEGQTQYF. The CDR3 nucleotides read TGTGCCAGCAGCTCCCCTTGGAGGGAGTTGGAGGGACAGACCCAGTACTTC.